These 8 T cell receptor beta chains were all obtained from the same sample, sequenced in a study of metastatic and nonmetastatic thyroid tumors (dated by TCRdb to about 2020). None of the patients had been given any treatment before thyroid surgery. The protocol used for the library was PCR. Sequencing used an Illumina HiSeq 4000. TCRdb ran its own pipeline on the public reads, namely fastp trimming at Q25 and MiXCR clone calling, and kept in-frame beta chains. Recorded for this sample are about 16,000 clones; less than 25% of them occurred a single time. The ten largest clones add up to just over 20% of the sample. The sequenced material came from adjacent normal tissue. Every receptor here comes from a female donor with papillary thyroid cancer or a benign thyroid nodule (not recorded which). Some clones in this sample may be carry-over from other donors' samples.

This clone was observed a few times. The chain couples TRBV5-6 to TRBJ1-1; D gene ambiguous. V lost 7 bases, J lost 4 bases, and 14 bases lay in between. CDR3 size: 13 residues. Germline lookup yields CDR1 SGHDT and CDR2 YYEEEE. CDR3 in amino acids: CASGAVGITEAFF. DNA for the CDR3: TGTGCCAGCGGAGCTGTGGGAATCACTGAAGCTTTCTTT. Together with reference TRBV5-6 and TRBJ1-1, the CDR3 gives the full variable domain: DAGVTQSPTHLIKTRGQQVTLRCSPKSGHDTVSWYQQALGQGPQFIFQYYEEEERQRGNFPDRFSGHQFPNYSSELNVNALLLGDSALYLCASGAVGITEAFFGQGTRLTVV.

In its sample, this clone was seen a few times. CDR3 in DNA: TGTGCCAGCAGCTCTGGACTTGGGGGGACCCAGTACTTC. Protein: CASSSGLGGTQYF. This chain uses TRBV7-2 with TRBJ2-5; D may match TRBD1 or TRBD2 (5 bases each). CDR1 is SGHTA, CDR2 FQGNSA, per germline. Trimming removed 4 bases from V and 7 bases from J, with 13 bases in between. The CDR3 covers 13 residues.

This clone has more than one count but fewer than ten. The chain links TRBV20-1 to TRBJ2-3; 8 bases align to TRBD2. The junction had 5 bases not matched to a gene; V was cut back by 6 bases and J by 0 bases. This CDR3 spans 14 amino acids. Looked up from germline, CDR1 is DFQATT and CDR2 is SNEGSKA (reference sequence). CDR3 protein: CSAKAGVSTDTQYF. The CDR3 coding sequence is TGCAGTGCAAAAGCGGGGGTGAGCACAGATACGCAGTATTTT.

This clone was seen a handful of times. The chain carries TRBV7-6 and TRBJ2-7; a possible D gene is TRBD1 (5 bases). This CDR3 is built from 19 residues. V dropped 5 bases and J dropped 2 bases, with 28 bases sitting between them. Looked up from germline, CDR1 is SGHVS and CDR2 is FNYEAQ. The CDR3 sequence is CASSRLDPRTRSTPYEQYF. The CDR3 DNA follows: TGTGCCAGCAGCCGCTTGGACCCAAGGACACGGTCAACTCCCTACGAGCAGTACTTC.

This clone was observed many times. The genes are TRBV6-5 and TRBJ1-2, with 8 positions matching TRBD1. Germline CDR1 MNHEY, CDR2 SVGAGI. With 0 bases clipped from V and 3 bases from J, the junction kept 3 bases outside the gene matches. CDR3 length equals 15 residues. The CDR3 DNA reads TGTGCCAGCAGTTACTCATGGACAGGGCACTATGGCTACACCTTC. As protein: CASSYSWTGHYGYTF.

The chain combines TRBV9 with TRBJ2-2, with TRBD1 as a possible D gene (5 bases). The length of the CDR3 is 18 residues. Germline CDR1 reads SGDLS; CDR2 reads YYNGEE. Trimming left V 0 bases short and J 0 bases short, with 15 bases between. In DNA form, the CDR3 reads TGTGCCAGCAGCGTAGTAGGGGTGGGAAGAACGAACACCGGGGAGCTGTTTTTT. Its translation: CASSVVGVGRTNTGELFF.

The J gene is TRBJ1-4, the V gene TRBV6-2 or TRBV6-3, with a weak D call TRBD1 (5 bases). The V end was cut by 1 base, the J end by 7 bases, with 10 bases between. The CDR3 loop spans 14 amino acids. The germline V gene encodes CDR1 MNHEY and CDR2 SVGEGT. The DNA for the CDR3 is TGTGCCAGCAGTTACTTGTCAGGGACTGAAAAACTGTTTTTT. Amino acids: CASSYLSGTEKLFF.

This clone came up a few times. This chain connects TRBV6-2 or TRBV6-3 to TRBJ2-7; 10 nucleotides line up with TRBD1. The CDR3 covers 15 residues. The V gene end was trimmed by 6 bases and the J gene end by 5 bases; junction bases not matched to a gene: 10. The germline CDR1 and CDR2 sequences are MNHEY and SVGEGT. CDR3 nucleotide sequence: TGTGCCAGCAGACAGACAGGGGGCGCAAGAAACGAGCAGTACTTC. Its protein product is CASRQTGGARNEQYF.